This T cell receptor (beta chain) comes out of a study of blood T cell repertoires in COVID-19 (dated by TCRdb to about 2020). Study-level background: Samples from collaborators originated in the United States, Italy and Spain and spanned both the acute and convalescent phases of COVID-19. The material from the prospective study consisted of cDNA or gDNA derived from T cells, B-cell-depleted T cells, or PBMCs. Deeply sampled blood TCRbeta repertoires from subjects exposed to, actively infected with, or recovered from COVID-19 were included in the dataset. The repertoires were released in a freely available public database meant as a resource for research on the immune response to SARS-CoV-2. Samples were obtained from the ongoing ImmuneRACE study (first 160 participants) and from about 1,300 subjects provided by 6 global collaborators. Nearly every sample came with metadata listing a de-identified subject ID, COVID-19 status, age in years and sex. HLA class I and class II types, where available, came from metadata supplied by the sample provider rather than from assay-based typing. Paper-wide results and their limitations: The amount of clinical and demographic metadata varied by source and participant and was provided uncurated.

The immunoSEQ Assay, a bias-controlled multiplex PCR, was used to amplify TCRbeta CDR3 regions from genomic DNA. The published analysis was carried out like this. Nucleated cell counts per sample were estimated from amplification of reference gene primers within the assay. Sequence reads were collapsed and filtered to measure the absolute abundance of every unique TCRbeta CDR3 rearrangement. For each sample, productive Simpson clonality was calculated as the square root of Simpson's diversity index across productive rearrangements. In its TCRdb copy, this immuneACCESS table keeps in-frame sequences only and misses some clones. Where compared with another copy, unresolved V genes explain less than half of these, and the others have no known cause. V and J calls and clone size are given by that table; D and trimming were obtained from the DNA. Present in this sample are about 400,000 clones, roughly 86% of which were seen just once. The ten largest clonotypes hold approximately 2.1% of the sample.

Participants in the prospective study were enrolled through a virtual design, were aged about 18 to 100 years, and lived in approximately 24 United States geographic areas. In the prospective study, participants were assigned to cohorts based on the clinical history participants reported in a screening survey and a study questionnaire. In the prospective study, whole blood, serum and a nasopharyngeal or oropharyngeal swab were collected from each participant by mobile phlebotomists. Prospective study participants could optionally give additional blood draws and questionnaires over an approximately 2-month period. Prospective study blood samples were shipped either frozen or at room temperature before DNA extraction. As for this clone: Its antigen remains undetermined. No much larger clone is present one base from it, and per-base qualities are unavailable.

CDR1 is given as SGDLS and CDR2 as YYNGEE, both from the germline V gene. Trimming removed 3 bases from V and 2 bases from J; the gene matches leave 5 bases unexplained. Including cysteine and phenylalanine, the CDR3 has 16 amino acids. Of the read, only the CDR3 DNA is kept; its 48 bases are in frame from base 1. Sequences were obtained from PBMCs or T cells enriched from blood (not recorded which). The receptor's source is a woman between 35 and 50 years old with acute COVID-19. The chain is made from TRBV9 and TRBJ2-2; 9 bases in the junction line up with TRBD2. The CDR3 reads as follows: CASSALAGVNTGELFF. The DNA is TGTGCCAGCAGCGCATTAGCGGGGGTAAACACCGGGGAGCTGTTTTTT.